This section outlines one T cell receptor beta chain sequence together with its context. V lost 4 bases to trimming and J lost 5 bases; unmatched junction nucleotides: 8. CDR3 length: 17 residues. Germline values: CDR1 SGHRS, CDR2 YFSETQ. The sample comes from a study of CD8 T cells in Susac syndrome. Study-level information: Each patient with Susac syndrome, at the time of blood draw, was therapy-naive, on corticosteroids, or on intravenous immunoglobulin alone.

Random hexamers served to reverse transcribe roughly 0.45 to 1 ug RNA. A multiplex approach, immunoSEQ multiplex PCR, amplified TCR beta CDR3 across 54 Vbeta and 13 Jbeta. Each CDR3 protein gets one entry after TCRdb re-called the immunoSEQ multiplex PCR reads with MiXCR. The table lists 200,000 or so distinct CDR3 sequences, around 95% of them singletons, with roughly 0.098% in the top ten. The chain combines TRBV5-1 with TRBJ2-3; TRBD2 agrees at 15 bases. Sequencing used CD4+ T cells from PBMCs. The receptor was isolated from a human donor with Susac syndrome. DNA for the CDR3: TGCGCCAGCAGCACCGGGGGACTAGCGGGGGGTATAGATACGCAGTATTTT. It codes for CASSTGGLAGGIDTQYF.